This TCR beta chain was sequenced in a study of blood T cell repertoires in COVID-19. Whole-study context: From the United States, Italy and Spain came samples of acute and convalescent COVID-19. In each case, the material was cDNA or gDNA derived from T cells, B-cell-depleted T cells, or PBMCs.

As processed by the authors: Estimates of nucleated cell counts were drawn from the amplification of reference gene primers. Only in-frame clones appear in the TCRdb table, and some are missing; sequencing was by immunoSEQ multiplex PCR. The V and J calls and the clone size are those of that table, but D and trimming were determined from the DNA. The sample includes about 300,000 clones, approximately 82% of them seen just once. Germline V gene data show CDR1 as SGHRS and CDR2 as YFSETQ. The CDR3 is made up of 15 amino acids. The V gene end was trimmed by 4 bases and the J gene end by 5 bases; junction bases not matched to a gene: 6.

The sequence was collected from a woman aged 45-65 years with acute or convalescent COVID-19. The V gene is TRBV5-1, the J gene TRBJ1-4; TRBD1 matches 9 bases. Sequencing was performed on peripheral blood. The CDR3 region is CASSGTGTPNEKLFF. In DNA, the CDR3 is TGCGCCAGCAGCGGGACAGGGACACCAAATGAAAAACTGTTTTTT.